This T cell receptor beta chain was captured in a study of early stage breast cancer tumors. Study context: About 8 ER+/PR+/HER2- tumors were invasive ductal; four were invasive lobular.

General study points: Compared with adjacent normal breast, tumors showed about 2.4-fold denser, more clonal T cells.

To note about this clone: The antigen remains unidentified.

Data came from immunoSEQ multiplex PCR; TCRdb stores just in-frame clones and leaves some out. The top ten clones hold 5% of a sample with 45,000 to 60,000 clones, 80% to 95% of them seen once. The clonotype comes from a person in their 70s with breast cancer. Sequences were obtained from blood.

CDR3 sequence: CASSQGANTEAFF. The CDR3 DNA reads as TGTGCCAGCAGTCAAGGGGCGAACACTGAAGCTTTCTTT. This rearrangement joins TRBV9 to TRBJ1-1; D is perhaps TRBD1 (5 bases). Trimming removed 5 bases at V and 1 base at J, with 9 bases between. This CDR3 is 13 amino acids long. The germline CDR1 and CDR2 sequences are SGDLS and YYNGEE.